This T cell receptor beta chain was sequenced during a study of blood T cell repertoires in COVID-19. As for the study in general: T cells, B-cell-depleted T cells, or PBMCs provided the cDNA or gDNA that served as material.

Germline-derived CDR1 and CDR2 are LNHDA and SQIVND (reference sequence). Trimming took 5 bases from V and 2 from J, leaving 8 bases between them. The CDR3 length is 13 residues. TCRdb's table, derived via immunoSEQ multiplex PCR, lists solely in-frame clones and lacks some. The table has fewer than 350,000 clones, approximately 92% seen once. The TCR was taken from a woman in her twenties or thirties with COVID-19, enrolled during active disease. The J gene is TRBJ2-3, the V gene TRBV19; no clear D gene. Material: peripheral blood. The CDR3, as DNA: TGTGCCAGTAGTGCTCCTATCACAGATACGCAGTATTTT. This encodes CASSAPITDTQYF.